A single sample is the source of the 25 T cell receptor beta chains below, sequenced in a study of radiation and T cells in renal cell carcinoma. TCRdb's copy holds only in-frame clones and misses some; the assay was immunoSEQ multiplex PCR. The data hold about 140,000 clones, with approximately 82% observed a single time. Noted time point: baseline pretreatment blood. Treatment indicated: 15 Gy SBRT to primary tumor, nephrectomy 4 weeks later. The sequencing used blood, collected from a patient whose treatment included radiotherapy and nephrectomy. All receptors come from a woman aged 45-59 years with renal cell carcinoma.

V usage is TRBV5-6 and J usage is TRBJ2-7; D unclear. This CDR3 has 15 residues. Trimming stripped 4 bases from V and 2 bases from J, with 16 bases between. Germline assignment: CDR1 SGHDT and CDR2 YYEEEE. CDR3 protein: CASSPRGAPPYEQYF. The CDR3 DNA follows: TGTGCCAGCAGCCCCCGCGGAGCTCCTCCCTACGAGCAGTACTTC.

This clone is a singleton in its sample. The V and J genes are TRBV11-2 and TRBJ2-5; D ambiguous. This CDR3 has 14 residues. Between the trimmed V and J ends, which lost 3 bases and 0 bases, there was a span of 8 bases. CDR1 is SGHAT and CDR2 is FQNNGV in the germline V gene. The CDR3 DNA sequence: TGTGCCAGCAGCTTTAAACCCTACCAAGAGACCCAGTACTTC. This codes for CASSFKPYQETQYF.

The chain recombines TRBV2 with TRBJ2-6; no definite D call. This CDR3 spans 12 amino acids. The V and J ends lost 11 bases and 4 bases respectively, with 9 bases between them. The germline gives CDR1 SNHLY, CDR2 FYNNEI. The CDR3 region is CAGSEGANVLTF. DNA of the CDR3: TGTGCCGGCTCCGAAGGGGCCAACGTCCTGACTTTC.

The chain couples TRBV27 to TRBJ2-3; D might be TRBD2 (5 bases). Germline V lookup: CDR1 MNHEY, CDR2 SMNVEV (reference sequence). The V and J ends lost 5 bases and 4 bases respectively, with 16 bases between them. The CDR3 covers 15 residues. CDR3 loop: CASSVAPGIADTQYF. The CDR3 DNA follows: TGTGCCAGCAGTGTGGCCCCGGGGATCGCAGATACGCAGTATTTT.

The chain recombines TRBV10-3 with TRBJ2-1; 7 nucleotides match TRBD2. Germline assignment: CDR1 ENHRY and CDR2 SYGVKD. This CDR3 has 15 amino acids. The V gene end was trimmed by 6 bases and the J gene end by 2 bases; junction bases not matched to a gene: 7. CDR3 amino acids: CAIRNSGTTYNEQFF. The CDR3, as DNA: TGTGCCATCAGGAACAGCGGGACCACCTACAATGAGCAGTTCTTC.

The CDR3 protein is CASSVGLRADTDTQYF. The CDR3 region has the DNA TGTGCCAGCAGCGTAGGTTTGCGGGCCGACACAGATACGCAGTATTTT. The gene calls are TRBV9 and TRBJ2-3; TRBD2 is a possible D gene (5 bases). The length of the CDR3 is 16 residues. Germline CDR1 reads SGDLS; CDR2 reads YYNGEE. V lost 0 bases and J lost 2, with 13 bases in between.

The V and J genes are TRBV5-4 and TRBJ2-2, with 9 bases lining up with TRBD1. The CDR3 runs 14 residues. The germline CDR1 and CDR2 sequences are SGHNT and YYREEE (reference sequence). V dropped 6 bases and J dropped 4; count of bases not matched to a gene: 4. This chain's CDR3 is CASTKTGGTGELFF. DNA for the CDR3: TGTGCCAGCACCAAGACAGGGGGCACCGGGGAGCTGTTTTTT.

The rearrangement joins TRBV4-1 to TRBJ2-5; a weak D match, TRBD2 (6 bases). The germline V gene has CDR1 MGHRA and CDR2 YSYEKL. The CDR3 is made up of 13 amino acids. The ends were cut back, 2 bases at V and 10 bases at J, with 14 bases in the middle. The CDR3 DNA is TGCGCCAGCAGCCAACTCGGCGTGGGGGGCCAGTACTTC. This gives the protein CASSQLGVGGQYF.

V gene TRBV27 combines with J gene TRBJ1-3, with D tentatively TRBD1 (5 bases). Germline V gives CDR1 MNHEY, CDR2 SMNVEV (reference sequence). Between the trimmed V and J ends, which lost 6 bases and 4 bases, there was a span of 13 bases. This CDR3 region has 14 residues. The CDR3 region has the DNA TGTGCCAGCAGATCCACAGGATACGGAAACACCATATATTTT. It yields the protein CASRSTGYGNTIYF.

The CDR3 sequence: CASSLVAGELFF. The CDR3 DNA reads TGCGCCAGCAGCTTGGTAGCCGGGGAGCTGTTTTTT. The chain combines TRBV5-1 with TRBJ2-2; D is undetermined. CDR3 length equals 12 residues. V was cut by 0 bases and J by 6 bases, with 3 bases left in between. Germline V gene sequence: CDR1 SGHRS, CDR2 YFSETQ.

CDR3 in DNA: TGCGCCAGCAGCTTGGAGGTTACTAATGAAAAACTGTTTTTT. Its protein is CASSLEVTNEKLFF. J is TRBJ1-4 and V is TRBV5-1, with no clear D. This CDR3 region has 14 residues. V dropped 0 bases and J dropped 2 bases, with 5 bases sitting between them. Germline V gives CDR1 SGHRS, CDR2 YFSETQ.

The chain employs TRBV7-2 and TRBJ1-1, with TRBD1 matching 7 bases. The J segment lost 7 bases and the V segment lost 1 base, leaving 6 bases of the junction unmatched. CDR1 and CDR2 (germline): SGHTA, FQGNSA. This CDR3 spans 14 amino acids. DNA for the CDR3: TGTGCCAGCAGCTTAGGAGGGGGCGAGGATGAAGCTTTCTTT. Translation gives CASSLGGGEDEAFF.

The rearrangement joins TRBV5-6 to TRBJ1-2; 10 positions agree with TRBD1. In germline, CDR1 is SGHDT, CDR2 YYEEEE. The CDR3 is 14 residues long. V lost 4 bases, J lost 5 bases, and 5 bases stayed unmatched. The CDR3 coding sequence is TGTGCCAGCAGCATCCGGGACAGGGGTTATGGCTACACCTTC. Translating it yields CASSIRDRGYGYTF.

This clone has only a few counts. The rearrangement uses TRBV11-3 and TRBJ2-1; TRBD2 matches at 7 bases. The CDR3 runs 14 residues. From germline, CDR1 is SGHNT and CDR2 YENEEA. V lost 1 base to trimming and J lost 7 bases; unmatched junction nucleotides: 4. Here the CDR3 DNA reads TGTGCCAGCAGCTTAGTGACTAGCACGAATGAGCAGTTCTTC. Protein sequence: CASSLVTSTNEQFF.

The J gene is TRBJ1-5, the V gene TRBV11-2; 7 bases line up with TRBD1. CDR3 length: 17 residues. Germline CDR1 reads SGHAT; CDR2 reads FQNNGV. The junction had 18 bases not matched to a gene; V was cut back by 5 bases and J by 8 bases. The CDR3 here is CASSQGRSTGAGKPQHF. The CDR3 DNA reads as TGTGCCAGCAGCCAAGGAAGGTCAACAGGGGCTGGTAAGCCCCAGCATTTT.

V is TRBV2 and J is TRBJ1-6; 7 bases align to TRBD1. CDR1 and CDR2 from the germline V gene are SNHLY and FYNNEI. V was clipped by 8 bases and J by 7 bases; unmatched bases: 11. The CDR3 sequence is 15 residues long. DNA for the CDR3: TGTGCCAGCGCCCTCGCCCAGGGGGGGAATTCACCCCTCCACTTT. Translated, it gives CASALAQGGNSPLHF.

CDR3 region: CASSQDRVQNTQYF. Here the CDR3 DNA reads TGCGCCAGCAGCCAAGACAGGGTACAAAATACGCAGTATTTT. The chain links TRBV4-3 to TRBJ2-3; TRBD1 is a possible D gene (5 bases). CDR3 length equals 14 residues. Germline loops: CDR1 LGHNA, CDR2 YSLEER. The germline V and J ends were trimmed by 0 bases and 7 bases, with 11 bases remaining between them.

This chain links TRBV5-1 with TRBJ2-3, with D perhaps assigned TRBD1 or TRBD2 (5 bases each). The CDR3 is 14 amino acids. V gave up 8 bases and J gave up 4 bases, with 17 bases separating them. Germline CDR1 SGHRS, CDR2 YFSETQ. Written as DNA, the CDR3 is TGCGCCAGTCGGCCGGGACCGCCCCCAGATACGCAGTATTTT. Amino acids: CASRPGPPPDTQYF. The variable domain in full, with the rest retrieved from reference TRBV5-1 and TRBJ2-3, is KAGVTQTPRYLIKTRGQQVTLSCSPISGHRSVSWYQQTPGQGLQFLFEYFSETQRNKGNFPGRFSGRQFSNSRSEMNVSTLELGDSALYLCASRPGPPPDTQYFGPGTRLTVL.

This chain uses TRBV6-1 with TRBJ2-7, with 7 nucleotides matching TRBD2. Looked up from germline, CDR1 is MNHNS and CDR2 is SASEGT. The CDR3 consists of 14 residues. Unmatched junction bases numbered 6, after V lost 2 bases and J lost 5 bases. The CDR3 bases are TGTGCCAGCAGTGAATTTGGCGGGAGTGACGAGCAGTACTTC. Protein product: CASSEFGGSDEQYF.

The chain joins TRBV30 to TRBJ2-5; D is uncertain. The germline V and J ends were trimmed by 5 bases and 2 bases, with 9 bases remaining between them. The CDR3 has 12 residues. CDR1 and CDR2 from the germline V gene are GTSNPN and SVGIG (reference sequence). The DNA for the CDR3 is TGTGCCTGGGGTGGAGCGCAAGAGACCCAGTACTTC. Amino acids: CAWGGAQETQYF.

V usage is TRBV27 and J usage is TRBJ2-7; 16 positions match TRBD2. Germline CDR1 MNHEY, CDR2 SMNVEV (reference sequence). V was clipped by 3 bases and J by 2 bases; unmatched bases: 7. The CDR3 spans 18 residues. CDR3 DNA: TGTGCCAGCAGTTTCAACAGTGGGACTAGCGGGAGGGCCTACGAGCAGTACTTC. Amino acids: CASSFNSGTSGRAYEQYF.

Here the CDR3 reads CASSVEMGATGEQYF. CDR3 nucleotide sequence: TGTGCCAGCAGCGTAGAAATGGGGGCTACGGGCGAGCAGTACTTC. This chain connects TRBV9 to TRBJ2-7, with D possibly TRBD1 on 6 matching bases. Between the trimmed V and J ends, which lost 0 bases and 6 bases, there was a span of 16 bases. Germline CDR1 and CDR2: SGDLS and YYNGEE. The CDR3 is 15 amino acids.

The gene calls are TRBV10-1 and TRBJ2-5, with 14 bases identical to TRBD2. With V trimmed by 1 base and J by 3 bases, 4 bases remained unmatched. Germline values: CDR1 WNHNN, CDR2 SYGVQD (reference sequence). This CDR3 spans 17 amino acids. The CDR3 spells CASSEFSGLAGEETQYF. The DNA for the CDR3 is TGCGCCAGCAGTGAGTTCTCGGGACTAGCGGGAGAAGAGACCCAGTACTTC.

The chain is built from TRBV5-1 and TRBJ2-7; D not resolved. CDR3 length: 12 residues. Germline assignment: CDR1 SGHRS and CDR2 YFSETQ. The germline V and J ends were trimmed by 4 bases and 5 bases, with 10 bases remaining between them. Here the CDR3 reads CASSTRFNEQYF. In DNA, the CDR3 is TGCGCCAGCAGCACCCGTTTCAACGAGCAGTACTTC.

The rearrangement links TRBV5-1 to TRBJ2-2; D is unclear. The CDR3 has 14 amino acids. Trimming took off 1 base at V and 2 bases at J, with 6 bases between the two ends. Per the germline V gene, CDR1 is SGHRS and CDR2 is YFSETQ. CDR3 bases: TGCGCCAGCAGCTTGTCAACCAACACCGGGGAGCTGTTTTTT. Its protein product is CASSLSTNTGELFF.